A single sample gave rise to the 11 T cell receptor beta chains below, sequenced in a study of shared clonotypes between healthy human individuals. The protocol was immunoSEQ multiplex PCR, while the TCRdb copy is restricted to in-frame clones and leaves out a portion. The profile covers approximately 500,000 clones, with roughly 95% appearing a single time and 0.06% taken by the ten largest. Material: naive CD4+ T cells sorted from blood. This sample's subset: CD45RA+ positively selected. The receptors were sampled from a woman between 25 and 40 years old in good health.

V usage is TRBV6-6 and J usage is TRBJ2-1, with D tentatively TRBD1 or TRBD2 (6 bases each). CDR3 length: 15 amino acids. The germline V and J ends were trimmed by 6 bases and 9 bases, with 21 bases remaining between them. Germline V CDR1 and CDR2: MNHNY, SVGAGI (reference sequence). The CDR3 is CASRMGGTGILEQFF. In DNA, the CDR3 is TGTGCCAGCAGAATGGGAGGTACAGGGATTCTTGAGCAGTTCTTC.

This rearrangement joins TRBV7-2 to TRBJ2-5; no clear D. The end of the DNA fits TRBJ2-7 better, so the J call may be wrong. There are 15 residues in the CDR3. Germline lookup yields CDR1 SGHTA and CDR2 FQGNSA. The CDR3 sequence is CASSPRALTPYEQYF. CDR3 in DNA: TGTGCCAGCAGCCCCCGGGCCCTAACCCCCTACGAGCAGTACTTC.

The chain carries TRBV6-1 and TRBJ2-1; perhaps TRBD2 as D (6 bases). V shed 10 bases and J shed 1 base, with 11 bases lying between them. CDR3 length: 13 amino acids. Germline V gene sequence: CDR1 MNHNS, CDR2 SASEGT. The CDR3 reads CATGLQSYNEQFF. The CDR3 DNA reads as TGTGCCACGGGACTCCAATCCTACAATGAGCAGTTCTTC.

This clone was recorded once. The V gene is TRBV28, the J gene TRBJ2-2, with a tentative D call TRBD2 (6 bases). CDR1 MDHEN and CDR2 SYDVKM come from the germline V gene. The CDR3 is 13 residues long. Trimming took off 6 bases at V and 4 bases at J, with 9 bases between the two ends. In DNA, the CDR3 is TGTGCCAGCAGCGTCGGGGGCACCGGGGAGCTGTTTTTT. As protein: CASSVGGTGELFF.

This chain links TRBV2 with TRBJ2-1; D call uncertain. The CDR3 is made up of 15 amino acids. V was pared by 6 bases and J by 2 bases, with 14 bases between. Germline V gene data show CDR1 as SNHLY and CDR2 as FYNNEI. CDR3 amino acids: CASSPRFNTYNEQFF. Here the CDR3 DNA reads TGTGCCAGCAGCCCCCGGTTTAACACCTACAATGAGCAGTTCTTC.

This rearrangement joins TRBV28 to TRBJ1-3; unclear D gene. Per the germline V gene, CDR1 is MDHEN and CDR2 is SYDVKM. The CDR3 consists of 13 residues. Trimming shortened V by 7 bases and J by 8 bases, and 15 bases separated the two germline ends. The CDR3 DNA is TGTGCCAGCAATTCCCAACCCATTGACACCATATATTTT. Translating it yields CASNSQPIDTIYF.

The J gene is TRBJ1-1, the V gene TRBV5-4, with D unresolved. The CDR3 extends over 13 amino acids. Germline V gene sequence: CDR1 SGHNT, CDR2 YYREEE (reference sequence). Trimming removed 4 bases from V and 0 bases from J, with 7 bases in between. The CDR3 reads CASSESLNTEAFF. The CDR3 nucleotides are TGTGCCAGCAGCGAGAGCCTGAACACTGAAGCTTTCTTT.

The genes are TRBV10-3 and TRBJ2-4; TRBD1 might be the D (8 bases). Germline CDR1 is ENHRY and CDR2 is SYGVKD. The CDR3 runs 17 residues. Trimming took 2 bases from V and 8 from J, leaving 22 bases between them. CDR3 region: CAISEVATGGGKDIQYF. The CDR3 DNA reads as TGTGCCATCAGTGAGGTGGCCACAGGGGGAGGGAAAGACATTCAGTACTTC.

This chain connects TRBV10-3 to TRBJ2-7, with 8 positions matching TRBD2. CDR3 size: 15 residues. Unmatched junction bases numbered 5, after V lost 2 bases and J lost 2 bases. The germline V gene encodes CDR1 ENHRY and CDR2 SYGVKD. CDR3 region: CAISESSGETYEQYF. The CDR3 DNA reads as TGTGCCATCAGTGAGAGTAGCGGGGAGACCTACGAGCAGTACTTC.

The genes are TRBV19 and TRBJ2-1; the match to TRBD2 covers 11 bases. CDR1 is LNHDA and CDR2 is SQIVND in the germline V gene (reference sequence). CDR3 size: 16 residues. With 2 bases clipped from V and 6 bases from J, the junction kept 6 bases outside the gene matches. The CDR3: CASSILAGGWVNEQFF. In DNA, the CDR3 is TGTGCCAGTAGTATACTAGCGGGAGGATGGGTCAATGAGCAGTTCTTC.

As regards this clone: Other DNA sequences in this specimen translate into the identical CDR3. The rearrangement links TRBV7-9 to TRBJ2-7, with D hard to call. V was cut by 1 base and J by 2 bases, with 9 bases left in between. The CDR3 is 14 residues long. Germline V lookup: CDR1 SEHNR, CDR2 FQNEAQ (reference sequence). CDR3 sequence (DNA): TGTGCCAGCAGCTTAGACGGCGGACCCTACGAGCAGTACTTC. Protein product: CASSLDGGPYEQYF.